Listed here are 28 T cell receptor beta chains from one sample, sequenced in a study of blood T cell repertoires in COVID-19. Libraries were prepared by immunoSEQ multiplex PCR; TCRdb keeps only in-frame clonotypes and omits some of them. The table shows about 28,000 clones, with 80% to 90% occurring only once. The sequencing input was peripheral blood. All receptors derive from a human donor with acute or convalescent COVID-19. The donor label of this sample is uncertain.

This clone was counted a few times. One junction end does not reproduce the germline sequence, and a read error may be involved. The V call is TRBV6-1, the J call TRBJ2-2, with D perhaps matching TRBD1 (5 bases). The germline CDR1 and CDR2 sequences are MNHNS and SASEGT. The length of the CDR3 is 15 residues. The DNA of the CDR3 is TGTGCCAGCAATGAAAGGGGATCCCCTATCCGGGAGCTGTTTTTT. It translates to CASNERGSPIRELFF.

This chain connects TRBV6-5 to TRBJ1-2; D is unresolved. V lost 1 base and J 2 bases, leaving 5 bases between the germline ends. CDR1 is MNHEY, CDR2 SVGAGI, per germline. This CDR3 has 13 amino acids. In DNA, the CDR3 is TGTGCCAGCAGTTACTTACAAAACTATGGCTACACCTTC. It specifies CASSYLQNYGYTF.

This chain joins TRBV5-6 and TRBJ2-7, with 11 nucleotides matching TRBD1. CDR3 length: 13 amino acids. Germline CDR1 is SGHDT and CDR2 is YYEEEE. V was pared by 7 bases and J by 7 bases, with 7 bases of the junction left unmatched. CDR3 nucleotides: TGTGCCAGCGCCGGACAGGGGGCGAGGGAGCAGTACTTC. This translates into CASAGQGAREQYF.

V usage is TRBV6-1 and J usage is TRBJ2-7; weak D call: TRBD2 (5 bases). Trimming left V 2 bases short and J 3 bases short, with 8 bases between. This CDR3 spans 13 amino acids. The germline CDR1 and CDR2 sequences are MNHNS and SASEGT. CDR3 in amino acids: CASSERDGYEQYF. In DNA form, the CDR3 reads TGTGCCAGCAGTGAACGGGATGGCTACGAGCAGTACTTC.

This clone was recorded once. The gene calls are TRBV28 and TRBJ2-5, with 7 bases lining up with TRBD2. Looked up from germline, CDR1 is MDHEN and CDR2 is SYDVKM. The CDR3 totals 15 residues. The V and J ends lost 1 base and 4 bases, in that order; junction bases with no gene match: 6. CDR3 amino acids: CASSLSGEGGETQYF. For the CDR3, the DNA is TGTGCCAGCAGTTTATCCGGGGAGGGAGGAGAGACCCAGTACTTC.

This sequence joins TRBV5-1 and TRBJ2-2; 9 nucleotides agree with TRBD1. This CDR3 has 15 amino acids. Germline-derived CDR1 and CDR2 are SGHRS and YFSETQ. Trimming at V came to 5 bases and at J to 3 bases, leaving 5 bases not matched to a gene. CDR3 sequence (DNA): TGCGCCAGCAGGAGGACAGGGGTCGACACCGGGGAGCTGTTTTTT. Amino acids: CASRRTGVDTGELFF.

CDR3 amino acids: CAISSPGQVQGTQYF. The CDR3 DNA follows: TGTGCCATCAGCAGCCCGGGACAGGTGCAGGGTACGCAGTATTTT. The chain links TRBV10-3 to TRBJ2-3, with 8 positions matching TRBD1. The CDR3 contains 15 residues. Unmatched junction bases numbered 13, after V lost 6 bases and J lost 8 bases. Germline V gives CDR1 ENHRY, CDR2 SYGVKD.

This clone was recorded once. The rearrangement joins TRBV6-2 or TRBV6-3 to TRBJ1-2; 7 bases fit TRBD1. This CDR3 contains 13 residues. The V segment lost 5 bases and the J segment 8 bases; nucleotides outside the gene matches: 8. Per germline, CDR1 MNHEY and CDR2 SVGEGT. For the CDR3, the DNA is TGTGCCAGCAGTGTGACAGGGTCACGAGGCTACACCTTC. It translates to CASSVTGSRGYTF.

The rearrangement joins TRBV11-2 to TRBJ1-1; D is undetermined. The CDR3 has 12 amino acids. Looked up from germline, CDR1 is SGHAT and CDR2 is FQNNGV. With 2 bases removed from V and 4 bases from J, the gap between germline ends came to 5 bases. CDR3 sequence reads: CASSLTSTEAFF. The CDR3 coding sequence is TGTGCCAGCAGCTTAACCAGCACTGAAGCTTTCTTT.

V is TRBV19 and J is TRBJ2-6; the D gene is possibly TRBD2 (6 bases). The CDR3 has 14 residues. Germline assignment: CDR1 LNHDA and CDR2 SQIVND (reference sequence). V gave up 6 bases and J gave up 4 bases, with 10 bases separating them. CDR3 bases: TGTGCCAGTAGGTCGGGACTCGGGGCCAACGTCCTGACTTTC. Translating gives CASRSGLGANVLTF.

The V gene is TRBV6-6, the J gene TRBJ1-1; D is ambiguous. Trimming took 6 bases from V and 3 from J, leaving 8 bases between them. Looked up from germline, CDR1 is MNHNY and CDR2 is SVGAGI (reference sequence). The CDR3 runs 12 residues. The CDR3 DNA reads TGTGCCAGCAGCTCCCGGTACACTGAAGCTTTCTTT. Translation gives CASSSRYTEAFF.

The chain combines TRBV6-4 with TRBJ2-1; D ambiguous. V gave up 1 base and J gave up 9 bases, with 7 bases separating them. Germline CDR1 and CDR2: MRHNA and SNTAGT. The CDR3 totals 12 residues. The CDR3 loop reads CASSDLLGEQFF. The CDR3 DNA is TGTGCCAGCAGTGACTTGCTCGGTGAGCAGTTCTTC.

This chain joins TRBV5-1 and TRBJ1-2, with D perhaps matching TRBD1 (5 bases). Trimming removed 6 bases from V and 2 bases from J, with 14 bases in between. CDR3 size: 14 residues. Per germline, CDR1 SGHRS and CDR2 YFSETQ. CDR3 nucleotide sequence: TGCGCCAGCACCCTGGGGGGAGAAAACTATGGCTACACCTTC. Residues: CASTLGGENYGYTF.

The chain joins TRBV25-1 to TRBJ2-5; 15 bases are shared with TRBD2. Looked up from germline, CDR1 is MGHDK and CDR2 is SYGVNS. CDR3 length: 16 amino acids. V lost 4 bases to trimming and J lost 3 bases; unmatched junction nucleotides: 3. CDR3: CASSVRTSGGEETQYF. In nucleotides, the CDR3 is TGTGCCAGCAGTGTCCGGACTAGCGGGGGGGAAGAGACCCAGTACTTC.

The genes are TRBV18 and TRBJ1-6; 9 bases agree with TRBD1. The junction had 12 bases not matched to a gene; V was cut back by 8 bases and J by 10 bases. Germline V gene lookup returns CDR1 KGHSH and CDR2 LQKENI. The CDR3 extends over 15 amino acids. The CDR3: CASTTPGTGLSPLHF. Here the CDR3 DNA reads TGTGCCAGCACAACCCCCGGGACAGGGCTATCACCCCTCCACTTT. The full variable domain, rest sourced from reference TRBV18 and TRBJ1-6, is NAGVMQNPRHLVRRRGQEARLRCSPMKGHSHVYWYRQLPEEGLKFMVYLQKENIIDESGMPKERFSAEFPKEGPSILRIQQVVRGDSAAYFCASTTPGTGLSPLHFGNGTRLTVT.

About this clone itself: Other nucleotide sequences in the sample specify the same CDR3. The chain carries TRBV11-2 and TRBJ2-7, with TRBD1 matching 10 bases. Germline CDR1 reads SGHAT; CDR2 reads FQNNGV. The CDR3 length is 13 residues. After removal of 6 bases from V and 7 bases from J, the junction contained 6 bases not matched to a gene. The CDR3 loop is CASSPGQGREQYF. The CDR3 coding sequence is TGTGCCAGCAGTCCGGGACAGGGGCGGGAGCAGTACTTC.

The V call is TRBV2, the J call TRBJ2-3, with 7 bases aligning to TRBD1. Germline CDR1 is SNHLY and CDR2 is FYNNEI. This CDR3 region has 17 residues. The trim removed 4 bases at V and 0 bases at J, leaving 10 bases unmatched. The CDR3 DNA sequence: TGTGCCAGCAGTGTGCTACCGGGACAGAGGAGCACAGATACGCAGTATTTT. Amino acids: CASSVLPGQRSTDTQYF.

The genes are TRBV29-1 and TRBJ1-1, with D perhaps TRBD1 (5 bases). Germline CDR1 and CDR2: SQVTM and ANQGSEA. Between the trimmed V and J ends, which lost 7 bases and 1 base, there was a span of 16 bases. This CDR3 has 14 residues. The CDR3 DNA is TGCAGCGGTAAACGACAGAACACGAACACTGAAGCTTTCTTT. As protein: CSGKRQNTNTEAFF. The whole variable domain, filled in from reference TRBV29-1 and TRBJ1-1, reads SAVISQKPSRDICQRGTSLTIQCQVDSQVTMMFWYRQQPGQSLTLIATANQGSEATYESGFVIDKFPISRPNLTFSTLTVSNMSPEDSSIYLCSGKRQNTNTEAFFGQGTRLTVV.

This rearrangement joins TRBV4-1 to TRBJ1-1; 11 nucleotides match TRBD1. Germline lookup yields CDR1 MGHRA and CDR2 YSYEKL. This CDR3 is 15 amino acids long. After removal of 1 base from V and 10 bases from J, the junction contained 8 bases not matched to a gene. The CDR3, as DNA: TGCGCCAGCAGCCAAGCCGGACAGGGGGCGCGGCGAGCTTTCTTT. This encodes CASSQAGQGARRAFF.

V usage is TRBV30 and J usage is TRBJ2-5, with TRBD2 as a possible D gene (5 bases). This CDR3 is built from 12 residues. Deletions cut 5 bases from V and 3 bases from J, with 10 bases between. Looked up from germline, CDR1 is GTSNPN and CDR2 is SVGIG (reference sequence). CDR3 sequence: CAWGRGKETQYF. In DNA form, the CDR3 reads TGTGCCTGGGGGAGAGGGAAAGAGACCCAGTACTTC.

CDR3 residues: CASSPTGGRNTGELFF. The CDR3 DNA is TGTGCCAGCTCACCGACAGGGGGCCGTAACACCGGGGAGCTGTTTTTT. The chain joins TRBV18 to TRBJ2-2; TRBD1 matches at 10 bases. The CDR3 consists of 16 residues. Germline values: CDR1 KGHSH, CDR2 LQKENI. Trimming removed 3 bases from V and 2 bases from J; junction bases left unmatched: 3.

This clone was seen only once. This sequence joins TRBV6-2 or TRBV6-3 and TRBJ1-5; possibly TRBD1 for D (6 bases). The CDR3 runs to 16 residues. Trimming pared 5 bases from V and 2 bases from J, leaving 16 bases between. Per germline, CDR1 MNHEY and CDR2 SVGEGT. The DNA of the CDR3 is TGTGCCAGCAGTGGGGACACCGGGGCTGGCAATCAGCCCCAGCATTTT. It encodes CASSGDTGAGNQPQHF.

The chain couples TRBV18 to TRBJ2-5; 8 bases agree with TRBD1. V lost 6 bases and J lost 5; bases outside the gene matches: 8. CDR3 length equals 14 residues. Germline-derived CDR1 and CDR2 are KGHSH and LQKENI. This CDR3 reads CASSPGTGTETQYF. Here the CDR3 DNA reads TGTGCCAGCTCTCCCGGGACAGGTACCGAGACCCAGTACTTC.

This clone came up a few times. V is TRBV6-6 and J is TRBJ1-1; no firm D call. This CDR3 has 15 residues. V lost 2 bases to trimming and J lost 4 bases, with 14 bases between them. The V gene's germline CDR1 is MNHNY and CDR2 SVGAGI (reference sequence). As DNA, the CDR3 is TGTGCCAGCAGTTACGAGGGTGCCCCAGGCACTGAAGCTTTCTTT. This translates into CASSYEGAPGTEAFF.

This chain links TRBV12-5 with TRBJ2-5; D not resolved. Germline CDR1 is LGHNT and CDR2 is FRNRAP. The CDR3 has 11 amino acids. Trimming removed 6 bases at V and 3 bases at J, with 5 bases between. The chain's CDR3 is CASGQEETQYF. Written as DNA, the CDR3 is TGTGCTAGTGGCCAGGAAGAGACCCAGTACTTC.

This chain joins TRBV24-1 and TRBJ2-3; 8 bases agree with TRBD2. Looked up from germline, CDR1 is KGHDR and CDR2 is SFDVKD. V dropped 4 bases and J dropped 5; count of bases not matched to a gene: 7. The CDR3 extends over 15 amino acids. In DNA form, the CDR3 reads TGTGCCACCAGTGACCCCGGGACTAGAAAAGATACGCAGTATTTT. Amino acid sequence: CATSDPGTRKDTQYF.

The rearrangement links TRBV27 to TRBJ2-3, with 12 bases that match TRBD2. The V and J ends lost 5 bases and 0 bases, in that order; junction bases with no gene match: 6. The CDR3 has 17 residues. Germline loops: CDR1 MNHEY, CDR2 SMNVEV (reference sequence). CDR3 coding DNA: TGTGCCAGCAGTGGGCGGCTAGCGGGGGGGAGCACAGATACGCAGTATTTT. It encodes CASSGRLAGGSTDTQYF.

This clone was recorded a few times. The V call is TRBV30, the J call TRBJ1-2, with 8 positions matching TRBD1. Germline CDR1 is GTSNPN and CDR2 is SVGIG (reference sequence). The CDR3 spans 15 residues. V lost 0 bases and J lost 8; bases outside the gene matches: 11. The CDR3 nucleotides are TGTGCCTGGAGTGTACACCCAGGGGGCTCCTGGGGCTACACCTTC. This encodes CAWSVHPGGSWGYTF.